A selection of T cell receptor beta chains follows, all from one sample in a study of cytomegalovirus exposure and HLA in healthy donors. Measured with immunoSEQ multiplex PCR; TCRdb has only the in-frame clones, and not every one. The data show some 150,000 clones, with roughly 80% seen just once and 3% to 4% held by the top ten. The sequencing sample was made of PBMCs. All receptors come from a middle-aged woman in good health and CMV-seronegative. CDR3s include the opening cysteine and the closing phenylalanine or tryptophan. The order of the fields is V gene, J gene, clone size, D gene, CDR3 DNA, CDR3 protein. A D gene is named only where the DNA matches it firmly. Size is omitted from some rows. Given values are once, few, many or a class for expanded clones.

v_gene: TRBV6-6
j_gene: TRBJ1-1
abundance: .
d_gene: TRBD1
CDR3nt: TGTGCCACCCGGGACCGGGACAGGGGTAAGAACACTGAAGCTTTCTTT
CDR3aa: CATRDRDRGKNTEAFF

v_gene: TRBV7-2
j_gene: TRBJ1-5
abundance: .
d_gene: .
CDR3nt: TGTGCCAGCAGCTTAGGGCGACAGGAGGCGAGGGAGCCCCAGCATTTT
CDR3aa: CASSLGRQEAREPQHF

v_gene: TRBV5-6
j_gene: TRBJ2-7
abundance: .
d_gene: TRBD2
CDR3nt: TGTGCCAGCAGCTTGGAACTAGCGGGAATTGACGAGCAGTACTTC
CDR3aa: CASSLELAGIDEQYF

v_gene: TRBV7-8
j_gene: TRBJ2-3
abundance: .
d_gene: .
CDR3nt: TGTGCCAGCAGGGAGGGGGATACGCAGTATTTT
CDR3aa: CASREGDTQYF

v_gene: TRBV7-2
j_gene: TRBJ2-1
abundance: .
d_gene: TRBD1
CDR3nt: TGTGCCAACCAGCTTAGTTCAGGGGGCGCGTACAATGAGCAGTTCTTC
CDR3aa: CANQLSSGGAYNEQFF

v_gene: TRBV5-6
j_gene: TRBJ2-2
abundance: .
d_gene: TRBD1
CDR3nt: TGTGCCAGCAGCCTAGGGACAGGGGGCTGGGAGCTGTTTTTT
CDR3aa: CASSLGTGGWELFF

v_gene: TRBV6-1
j_gene: TRBJ1-5
abundance: few
d_gene: TRBD1
CDR3nt: TGTGCCAGCAGTGACCTACCGGGACAGGATCAGCCCCAGCATTTT
CDR3aa: CASSDLPGQDQPQHF

v_gene: TRBV2
j_gene: TRBJ2-3
abundance: .
d_gene: TRBD2
CDR3nt: TGTGCCAGAGGTACTAGCGGGGAAGGTACGCAGTATTTT
CDR3aa: CARGTSGEGTQYF

v_gene: TRBV7-2
j_gene: TRBJ2-7
abundance: .
d_gene: TRBD2
CDR3nt: TGTGCCAGCAGCCGCGGGGGGAGCTCCTACGAGCAGTACTTC
CDR3aa: CASSRGGSSYEQYF

v_gene: TRBV6-5
j_gene: TRBJ1-5
abundance: .
d_gene: TRBD1
CDR3nt: TGTGCCAGCAGGTCGGGACAGGCTAGCAATCAGCCCCAGCATTTT
CDR3aa: CASRSGQASNQPQHF

v_gene: TRBV5-1
j_gene: TRBJ2-5
abundance: .
d_gene: .
CDR3nt: TGCGCCAGCAGCTTGGGCGGCAAGGAGACCCAGTACTTC
CDR3aa: CASSLGGKETQYF

v_gene: TRBV7-2
j_gene: TRBJ1-5
abundance: .
d_gene: TRBD1
CDR3nt: TGTGCCAGCAGCGCCGACAGGGGCTTTTATCAGCCCCAGCATTTT
CDR3aa: CASSADRGFYQPQHF

v_gene: TRBV5-1
j_gene: TRBJ1-1
abundance: .
d_gene: .
CDR3nt: TGCGCCAGCAGCTTGGTGGCCGGCGGCTCGGAAGCTTTCTTT
CDR3aa: CASSLVAGGSEAFF

v_gene: TRBV5-6
j_gene: TRBJ2-1
abundance: .
d_gene: .
CDR3nt: TGTGCCAGTAGCACCACAAATGAGCAGTTCTTC
CDR3aa: CASSTTNEQFF

v_gene: TRBV7-2
j_gene: TRBJ1-5
abundance: .
d_gene: .
CDR3nt: TGTGCCAGCAGCTTAGGAATTTTAGGGACTAATCAGCCCCAGCATTTT
CDR3aa: CASSLGILGTNQPQHF

v_gene: TRBV30
j_gene: TRBJ2-1
abundance: .
d_gene: TRBD1
CDR3nt: TGTGCCTGGAGTTCTAACAGGGGGCGAGGCAATGAGCAGTTCTTC
CDR3aa: CAWSSNRGRGNEQFF

v_gene: TRBV12-5
j_gene: TRBJ1-1
abundance: .
d_gene: .
CDR3nt: TGTGCTAGTGGTTTCCATACAGGGTTGTACACTGAAGCTTTCTTT
CDR3aa: CASGFHTGLYTEAFF

v_gene: TRBV10-3
j_gene: TRBJ1-2
abundance: .
d_gene: .
CDR3nt: TGTGCCATCAGTGATATGGGCAGCTACACCTTC
CDR3aa: CAISDMGSYTF

v_gene: TRBV15
j_gene: TRBJ1-3
abundance: .
d_gene: .
CDR3nt: TGTGCCACCGAGCGGGGAAGGGCAGGAAACACCATATATTTT
CDR3aa: CATERGRAGNTIYF

v_gene: TRBV4-1
j_gene: TRBJ2-6
abundance: few
d_gene: TRBD1
CDR3nt: TGCGCCAGCAGCCGCCCTCGCGCTGGGACAGGGGGCGCCTCTGGGGCCAACGTCCTGACTTTC
CDR3aa: CASSRPRAGTGGASGANVLTF

v_gene: TRBV2
j_gene: TRBJ1-3
abundance: .
d_gene: .
CDR3nt: TGTGCCAGCAGTGATAGGGGTAACACCATATATTTT
CDR3aa: CASSDRGNTIYF

v_gene: TRBV7-9
j_gene: TRBJ1-4
abundance: .
d_gene: TRBD1
CDR3nt: TGTGCCAGCAGCTTTACAGGGGAAGAAAAACTGTTTTTT
CDR3aa: CASSFTGEEKLFF

v_gene: TRBV6-5
j_gene: TRBJ1-2
abundance: .
d_gene: TRBD1
CDR3nt: TGTGCCAGCAGCCCCGGGACAGGGAGCAATGGCTACACCTTC
CDR3aa: CASSPGTGSNGYTF

v_gene: TRBV6-6
j_gene: TRBJ1-1
abundance: .
d_gene: TRBD1
CDR3nt: TGTGCCAGCAGTTACCGACAGGGGGGCACTGAAGCTTTCTTT
CDR3aa: CASSYRQGGTEAFF

v_gene: TRBV6-1
j_gene: TRBJ2-5
abundance: once
d_gene: TRBD1
CDR3nt: TGTGCCAGTACCGACAGGGAAGAGACCCAGTACTTC
CDR3aa: CASTDREETQYF

v_gene: TRBV10-2
j_gene: TRBJ2-1
abundance: .
d_gene: TRBD1
CDR3nt: TGCGCCAGCAGTGAAGACAGGGGATTCGGGAATGAGCAGTTCTTC
CDR3aa: CASSEDRGFGNEQFF

v_gene: TRBV5-4
j_gene: TRBJ2-1
abundance: .
d_gene: TRBD2
CDR3nt: TGTGCCAGCAGCTTGGGAGGAGCGGGAGGGTACAATGAGCAGTTCTTC
CDR3aa: CASSLGGAGGYNEQFF

v_gene: TRBV6-1
j_gene: TRBJ1-6
abundance: .
d_gene: .
CDR3nt: TGTGCCAGCAGTGAAACAGGAGCCTATAATTCACCCCTCCACTTT
CDR3aa: CASSETGAYNSPLHF

v_gene: TRBV4-1
j_gene: TRBJ1-5
abundance: .
d_gene: TRBD1
CDR3nt: TGCGCCAGCAGCGAAGGAGGGACAGGGATTCAGCCCCAGCATTTT
CDR3aa: CASSEGGTGIQPQHF

v_gene: TRBV19
j_gene: TRBJ2-7
abundance: .
d_gene: TRBD2
CDR3nt: TGTGCCAGTAGTATAGGCGGGAGGGTCTACGAGCAGTACTTC
CDR3aa: CASSIGGRVYEQYF

v_gene: TRBV18
j_gene: TRBJ1-1
abundance: .
d_gene: TRBD1
CDR3nt: TGTGCCAGCTCACGCCTCGGGACAGCATCAGTGAACACTGAAGCTTTCTTT
CDR3aa: CASSRLGTASVNTEAFF

v_gene: TRBV6-5
j_gene: TRBJ2-7
abundance: .
d_gene: TRBD1
CDR3nt: TGTGCCAGCAGCCGGGGTCCGGGACAGGGAAGCGAGCAGTACTTC
CDR3aa: CASSRGPGQGSEQYF

v_gene: TRBV28
j_gene: TRBJ1-1
abundance: .
d_gene: .
CDR3nt: TGTGCCAGCAGTTTATTTGGTATTGGGCACGGACTCACTGAAGCTTTCTTT
CDR3aa: CASSLFGIGHGLTEAFF